This T cell receptor (beta chain) was identified during a study of vaccination and CD4 T cells after COVID-19. Treatment indicated: roughly 10-day PBMC culture with coronavirus spike peptide pools or control peptides (ViraFEST assay). On this clonotype: Antigen unknown.

The CDR3 is made up of 13 amino acids. Germline CDR1 MNHEY, CDR2 SVGAGI. Trimming shortened V by 4 bases and J by 4 bases, and 8 bases separated the two germline ends. Oncomine TCR Beta short-read sequencing was applied to DNA from cultured CD4+ T cells. TCRdb used MiXCR to reprocess the PCR reads, holding one entry per CDR3 protein. The data hold over 20,000 distinct CDR3 sequences, with 40% to 50% observed a single time. This chain connects TRBV6-5 to TRBJ1-5, with D tentatively TRBD1 (6 bases). The TCR was taken from a human donor who received a COVID-19 vaccine. The sample here was CD4+ T cells from blood, cultured in vitro, taken before SARS-CoV-2 vaccination. The CDR3 coding sequence is TGTGCCAGCAGTTTGCAGGGGAATCAGCCCCAGCATTTT. Protein sequence: CASSLQGNQPQHF.